This TCR beta chain was identified in a study of Graves' ophthalmopathy and Graves' hyperthyroidism. As the template, RNA transcripts were used to amplify TCR beta CDR3 regions. Investigators did first-round RT-PCR with HTBI primers, then second-round multiplex PCR. Using its own MiXCR run on the multiplex PCR reads, TCRdb lists one record per CDR3 protein. The table lists approximately 700,000 distinct CDR3 sequences, roughly two fifths of them singletons, with 40% to 45% in the top ten. The CDR3 consists of 14 residues. V lost 10 bases and J 8 bases, leaving 20 bases between the germline ends. The V gene's germline CDR1 is SNHLY and CDR2 FYNNEI.

The clonotype comes from an adult man with Graves' ophthalmopathy. The chain recombines TRBV2 with TRBJ1-4, with D unresolved. Sequences were obtained from peripheral blood. The CDR3 region has the DNA TGTGCCATCAGCCCCGACGGGATAGGAGAAAAACTGTTTTTT. This codes for CAISPDGIGEKLFF.